This T cell receptor (beta chain) was recovered during a study of CD8+CD57+ T cells in acquired aplastic anemia. Looking at the study overall: Reads per healthy sample averaged approximately 9.9 million (CD4+) and fewer than 13 million (CD8+). Study-level findings and limits: Patients shared around 30 CD8+ CDR3 sequences with controls.

Genomic DNA was employed as the template in profiling TCR beta VDJ and CDR3. Each CDR3 protein is one row after TCRdb ran MiXCR on the reads. The sample has 150,000 to 200,000 distinct CDR3 sequences, around 45% seen once. With regard to this clonotype: Its specificity is unknown. The junction differs from germline at one of its ends, possibly a read error.

The germline gives CDR1 SEHNR, CDR2 FQNEAQ (reference sequence). The CDR3 totals 11 residues. This receptor was identified in a human donor in good health. The material sequenced was sorted CD4+, CD8+, or CD8+CD57+ T cells (not recorded which) from PBMCs. The chain employs TRBV7-9 and TRBJ2-7; possible D gene TRBD2, 6 bases. This CDR3 is CASSTLTSSAF. The DNA of the CDR3 is TGTGCCAGCAGCACTCTGACTAGTAGCGCCTTC.